These 10 T cell receptor beta chains originate from one sample sequenced in a study of identical twins. Each CDR3 protein is one row after TCRdb ran MiXCR on the 5' RACE reads. The sample has some 270,000 distinct CDR3 sequences, 6.5% to 9.5% seen once. This same sample was also taken into another study, of yellow fever vaccine responses in identical twins.

Sequenced: CD8+ T cells sorted from blood. Every receptor here comes from a woman aged 18-29 years in good health.

This clonotype was detected only a few times. The chain uses TRBV6-2 or TRBV6-3 and TRBJ2-1, with 12 bases fitting TRBD2. J was trimmed by 7 bases and V by 2 bases; bases with no gene match: 3. Per germline, CDR1 MNHEY and CDR2 SVGEGT. The CDR3 spans 15 residues. CDR3 DNA: TGTGCCAGCAGTTACATGACTAGCGGGGGAAATGAGCAGTTCTTC. This gives the protein CASSYMTSGGNEQFF.

The chain uses TRBV29-1 and TRBJ1-2; TRBD1 aligns across 8 bases. V was clipped by 5 bases and J by 7 bases; unmatched bases: 3. Germline CDR1 is SQVTM and CDR2 is ANQGSEA. The CDR3 consists of 11 residues. The CDR3 DNA is TGCAGCGTTTCCGGGACAGGTGGCTACACCTTC. Translating gives CSVSGTGGYTF. Based on the CDR3 plus reference TRBV29-1 and TRBJ1-2, the full variable domain is SAVISQKPSRDICQRGTSLTIQCQVDSQVTMMFWYRQQPGQSLTLIATANQGSEATYESGFVIDKFPISRPNLTFSTLTVSNMSPEDSSIYLCSVSGTGGYTFGSGTRLTVV.

In its sample, this clonotype was seen a few times. V usage is TRBV27 and J usage is TRBJ2-7; 9 nucleotides align to TRBD1. The CDR3 is made up of 13 amino acids. Trimming removed 8 bases from V and 5 bases from J; junction bases left unmatched: 7. Germline CDR1 and CDR2: MNHEY and SMNVEV (reference sequence). This chain's CDR3 is CASGLTGGNEQYF. In nucleotides, the CDR3 is TGTGCCAGCGGCTTGACAGGGGGGAACGAGCAGTACTTC.

There are many counts of this clonotype. This chain connects TRBV27 to TRBJ2-5; 7 nucleotides line up with TRBD2. Germline CDR1 and CDR2: MNHEY and SMNVEV (reference sequence). The CDR3 contains 15 residues. V shed 6 bases, J shed 2 bases, and the junction held 9 bases outside the gene matches. The CDR3 sequence is CASRGRDGSQETQYF. CDR3 nucleotide sequence: TGTGCCAGCAGGGGGAGGGACGGATCACAAGAGACCCAGTACTTC.

The gene calls are TRBV20-1 and TRBJ2-2, with D perhaps matching TRBD2 (6 bases). Trimming cost V 1 base and J 2 bases, with 17 bases left between them. CDR1 is DFQATT and CDR2 is SNEGSKA in the germline V gene (reference sequence). CDR3 length: 17 residues. CDR3 sequence: CSARGTPFAGNTGELFF. In DNA form, the CDR3 reads TGCAGTGCTAGAGGGACACCATTTGCGGGAAACACCGGGGAGCTGTTTTTT.

This clonotype showed up many times. This rearrangement joins TRBV30 to TRBJ2-2; tentative D call: TRBD2 (6 bases). Trimming left V 5 bases short and J 5 bases short, with 9 bases between. The CDR3 spans 12 residues. The germline V gene has CDR1 GTSNPN and CDR2 SVGIG (reference sequence). DNA for the CDR3: TGTGCCTGGTCTGCGGGGACCGGGGAGCTGTTTTTT. This translates into CAWSAGTGELFF. Based on the CDR3 plus reference TRBV30 and TRBJ2-2, the full variable domain is SQTIHQWPATLVQPVGSPLSLECTVEGTSNPNLYWYRQAAGRGLQLLFYSVGIGQISSEVPQNLSASRPQDRQFILSSKKLLLSDSGFYLCAWSAGTGELFFGEGSRLTVL.

The table lists this clonotype with many counts. This chain connects TRBV25-1 to TRBJ2-7, with 7 bases that match TRBD2. The J segment lost 4 bases and the V segment lost 3 bases, leaving 3 bases of the junction unmatched. The CDR3 totals 13 residues. CDR1 is MGHDK, CDR2 SYGVNS, per germline. The CDR3 DNA sequence: TGTGCCAGCAGTGAGACTAGCCCGTACGAGCAGTACTTC. It is translated as CASSETSPYEQYF.

J is TRBJ2-2 and V is TRBV2; the match to TRBD2 covers 8 bases. This CDR3 has 16 residues. The ends lost 4 bases at V and 4 bases at J; junction bases unmatched: 8. In germline, CDR1 is SNHLY, CDR2 FYNNEI. The CDR3 protein is CASSGEAGESTGELFF. Here the CDR3 DNA reads TGTGCCAGCAGTGGGGAAGCGGGGGAATCCACCGGGGAGCTGTTTTTT.

This clonotype has a handful of counts. The chain has TRBV7-3 and TRBJ2-5; D call uncertain. The CDR3 is made up of 16 amino acids. V dropped 2 bases and J dropped 5 bases, with 18 bases sitting between them. Germline CDR1 and CDR2: SGHTA and FQGTGA. CDR3 nucleotides: TGTGCCAGCAGCTTAGGCCTGGAAACCCCCACTGAGACCCAGTACTTC. Residues: CASSLGLETPTETQYF. Full variable domain (remainder filled in from reference TRBV7-3 and TRBJ2-5): GAGVSQTPSNKVTEKGKYVELRCDPISGHTALYWYRQSLGQGPEFLIYFQGTGAADDSGLPNDRFFAVRPEGSVSTLKIQRTERGDSAVYLCASSLGLETPTETQYFGPGTRLLVL.

This clonotype was found many times. V usage is TRBV7-2 and J usage is TRBJ2-7, with D hard to call. Per germline, CDR1 SGHTA and CDR2 FQGNSA. The CDR3 loop spans 13 amino acids. Trimming pared 5 bases from V and 4 bases from J, leaving 12 bases between. The CDR3 reads CASSKKILYEQYF. Written as DNA, the CDR3 is TGTGCCAGCAGCAAAAAAATCCTGTACGAGCAGTACTTC.